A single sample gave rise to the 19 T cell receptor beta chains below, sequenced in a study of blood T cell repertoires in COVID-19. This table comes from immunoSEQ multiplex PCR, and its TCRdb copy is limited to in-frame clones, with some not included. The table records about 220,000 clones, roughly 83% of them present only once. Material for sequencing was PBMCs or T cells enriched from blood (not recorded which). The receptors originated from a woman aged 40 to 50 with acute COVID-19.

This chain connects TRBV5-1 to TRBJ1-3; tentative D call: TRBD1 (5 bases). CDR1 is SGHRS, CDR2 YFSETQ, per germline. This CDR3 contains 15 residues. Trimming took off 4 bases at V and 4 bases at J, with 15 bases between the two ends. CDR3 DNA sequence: TGCGCCAGCAGCGGCGGACACAGCCGCGGAAACACCATATATTTT. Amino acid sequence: CASSGGHSRGNTIYF.

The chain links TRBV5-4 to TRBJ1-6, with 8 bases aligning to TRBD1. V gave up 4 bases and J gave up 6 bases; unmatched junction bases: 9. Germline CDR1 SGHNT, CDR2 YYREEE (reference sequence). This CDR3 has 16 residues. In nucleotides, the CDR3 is TGTGCCAGCAGCAGTACAGGGGACAGGTTTAATTCACCCCTCCACTTT. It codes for CASSSTGDRFNSPLHF.

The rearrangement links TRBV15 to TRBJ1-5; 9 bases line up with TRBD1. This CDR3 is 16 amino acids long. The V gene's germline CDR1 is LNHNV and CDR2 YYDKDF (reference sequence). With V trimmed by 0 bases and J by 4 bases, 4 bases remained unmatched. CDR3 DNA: TGTGCCACCAGCAGAGATCTGGGACAGGGAAATCAGCCCCAGCATTTT. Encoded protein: CATSRDLGQGNQPQHF. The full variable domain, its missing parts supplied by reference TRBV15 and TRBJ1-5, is DAMVIQNPRYQVTQFGKPVTLSCSQTLNHNVMYWYQQKSSQAPKLLFHYYDKDFNNEADTPDNFQSRRPNTSFCFLDIRSPGLGDTAMYLCATSRDLGQGNQPQHFGDGTRLSIL.

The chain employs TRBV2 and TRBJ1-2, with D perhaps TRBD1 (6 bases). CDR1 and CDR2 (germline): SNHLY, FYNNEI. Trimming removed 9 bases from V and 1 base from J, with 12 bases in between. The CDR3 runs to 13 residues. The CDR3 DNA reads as TGTGCCAGTTGGGGGCAACTTAACTATGGCTACACCTTC. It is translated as CASWGQLNYGYTF.

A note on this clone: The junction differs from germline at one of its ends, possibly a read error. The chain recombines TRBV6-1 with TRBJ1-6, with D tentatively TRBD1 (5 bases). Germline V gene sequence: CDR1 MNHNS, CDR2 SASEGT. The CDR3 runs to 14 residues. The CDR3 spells CASREEGLNSPLHF. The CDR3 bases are TGTGCCAGCAGGGAAGAGGGGTTAAATTCACCCCTCCACTTT.

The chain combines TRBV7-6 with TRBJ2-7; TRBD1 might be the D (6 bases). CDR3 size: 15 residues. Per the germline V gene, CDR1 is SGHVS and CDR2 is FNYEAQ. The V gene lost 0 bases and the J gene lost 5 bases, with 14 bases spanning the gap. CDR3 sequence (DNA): TGTGCCAGCAGCTTAGCCGGCCGGCCAGGGGACGAGCAGTACTTC. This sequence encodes CASSLAGRPGDEQYF.

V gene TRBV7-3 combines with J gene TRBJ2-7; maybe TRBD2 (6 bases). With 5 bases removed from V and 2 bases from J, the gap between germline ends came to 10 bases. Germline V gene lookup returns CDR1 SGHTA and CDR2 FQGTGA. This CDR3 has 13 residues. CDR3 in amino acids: CASSLGGTYEQYF. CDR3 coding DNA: TGTGCCAGCAGCCTCGGAGGGACCTACGAGCAGTACTTC.

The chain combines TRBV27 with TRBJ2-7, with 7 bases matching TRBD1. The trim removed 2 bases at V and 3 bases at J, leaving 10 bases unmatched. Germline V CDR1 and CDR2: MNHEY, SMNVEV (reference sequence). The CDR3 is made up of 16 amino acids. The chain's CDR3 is CASSLNSRTGVYEQYF. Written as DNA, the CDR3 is TGTGCCAGCAGTTTAAATTCCCGGACAGGAGTCTACGAGCAGTACTTC.

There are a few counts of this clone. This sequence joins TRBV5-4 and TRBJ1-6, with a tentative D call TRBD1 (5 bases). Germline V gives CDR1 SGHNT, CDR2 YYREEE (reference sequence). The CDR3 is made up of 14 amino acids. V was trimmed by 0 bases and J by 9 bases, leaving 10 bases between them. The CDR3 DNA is TGTGCCAGCAGCTTGGGCAGGGTTGGTTCACCCCTCCACTTT. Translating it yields CASSLGRVGSPLHF.

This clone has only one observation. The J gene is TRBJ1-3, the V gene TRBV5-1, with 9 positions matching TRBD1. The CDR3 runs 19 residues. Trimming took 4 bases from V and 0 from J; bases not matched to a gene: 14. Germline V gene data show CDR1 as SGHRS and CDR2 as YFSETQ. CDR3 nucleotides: TGCGCCAGCAGCGCCTCCGGGACAGGGAACCAGTTCTCTGGAAACACCATATATTTT. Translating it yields CASSASGTGNQFSGNTIYF.

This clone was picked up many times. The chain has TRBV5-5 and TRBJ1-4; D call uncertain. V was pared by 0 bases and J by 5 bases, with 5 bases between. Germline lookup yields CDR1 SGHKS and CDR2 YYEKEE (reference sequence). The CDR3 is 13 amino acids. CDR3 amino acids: CASSLVLNEKLFF. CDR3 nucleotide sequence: TGTGCCAGCAGCTTGGTTCTAAATGAAAAACTGTTTTTT. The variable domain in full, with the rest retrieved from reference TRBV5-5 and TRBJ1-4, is DAGVTQSPTHLIKTRGQQVTLRCSPISGHKSVSWYQQVLGQGPQFIFQYYEKEERGRGNFPDRFSARQFPNYSSELNVNALLLGDSALYLCASSLVLNEKLFFGSGTQLSVL.

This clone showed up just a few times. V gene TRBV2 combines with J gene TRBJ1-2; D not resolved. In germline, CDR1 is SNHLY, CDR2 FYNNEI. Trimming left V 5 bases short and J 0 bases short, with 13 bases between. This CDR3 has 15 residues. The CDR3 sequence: CASSPQQSSNYGYTF. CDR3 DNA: TGTGCCAGCAGTCCACAACAGAGTTCTAACTATGGCTACACCTTC.

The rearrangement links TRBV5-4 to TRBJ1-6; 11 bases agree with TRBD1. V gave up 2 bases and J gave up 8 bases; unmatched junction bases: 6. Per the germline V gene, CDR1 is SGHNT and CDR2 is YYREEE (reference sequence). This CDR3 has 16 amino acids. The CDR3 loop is CASSFYPGQGDSPLHF. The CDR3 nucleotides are TGTGCCAGCAGCTTCTATCCGGGACAGGGGGATTCACCCCTCCACTTT.

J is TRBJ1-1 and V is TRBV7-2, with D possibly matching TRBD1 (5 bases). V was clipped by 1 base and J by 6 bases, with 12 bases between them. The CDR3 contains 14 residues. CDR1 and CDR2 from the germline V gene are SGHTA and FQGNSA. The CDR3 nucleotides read TGTGCCAGCAGCTTAGGGGGGGGTAGAGCTGAAGCTTTCTTT. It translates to CASSLGGGRAEAFF.

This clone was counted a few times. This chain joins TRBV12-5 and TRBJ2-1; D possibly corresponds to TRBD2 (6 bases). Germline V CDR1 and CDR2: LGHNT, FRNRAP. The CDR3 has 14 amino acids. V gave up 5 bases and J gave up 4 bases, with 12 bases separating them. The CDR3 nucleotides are TGTGCTAGTGGTCTCTGGGGGGAATACAATGAGCAGTTCTTC. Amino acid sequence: CASGLWGEYNEQFF.

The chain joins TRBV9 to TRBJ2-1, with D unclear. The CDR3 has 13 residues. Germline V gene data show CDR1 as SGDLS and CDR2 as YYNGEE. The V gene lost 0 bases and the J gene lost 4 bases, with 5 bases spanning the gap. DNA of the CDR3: TGTGCCAGCAGCGTAGCAACATACAATGAGCAGTTCTTC. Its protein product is CASSVATYNEQFF.

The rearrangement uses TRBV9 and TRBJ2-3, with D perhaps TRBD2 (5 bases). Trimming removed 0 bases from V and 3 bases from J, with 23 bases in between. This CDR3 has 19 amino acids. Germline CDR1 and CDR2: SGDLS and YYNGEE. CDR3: CASSVGLAPWEFRTDTQYF. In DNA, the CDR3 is TGTGCCAGCAGCGTAGGCCTCGCCCCATGGGAGTTTCGAACAGATACGCAGTATTTT.

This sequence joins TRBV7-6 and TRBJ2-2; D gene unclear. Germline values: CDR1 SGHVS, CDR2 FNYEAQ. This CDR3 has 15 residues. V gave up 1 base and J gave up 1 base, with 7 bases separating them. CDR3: CASSLGARNTGELFF. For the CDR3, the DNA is TGTGCCAGCAGCTTAGGGGCGAGGAACACCGGGGAGCTGTTTTTT.

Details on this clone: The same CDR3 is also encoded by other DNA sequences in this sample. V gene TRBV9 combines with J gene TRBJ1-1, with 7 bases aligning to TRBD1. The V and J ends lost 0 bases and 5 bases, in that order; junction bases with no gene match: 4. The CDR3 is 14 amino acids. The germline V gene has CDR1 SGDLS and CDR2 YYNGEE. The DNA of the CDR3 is TGTGCCAGCAGCGTAGGACAGGGTGGGACTGAAGCTTTCTTT. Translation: CASSVGQGGTEAFF.